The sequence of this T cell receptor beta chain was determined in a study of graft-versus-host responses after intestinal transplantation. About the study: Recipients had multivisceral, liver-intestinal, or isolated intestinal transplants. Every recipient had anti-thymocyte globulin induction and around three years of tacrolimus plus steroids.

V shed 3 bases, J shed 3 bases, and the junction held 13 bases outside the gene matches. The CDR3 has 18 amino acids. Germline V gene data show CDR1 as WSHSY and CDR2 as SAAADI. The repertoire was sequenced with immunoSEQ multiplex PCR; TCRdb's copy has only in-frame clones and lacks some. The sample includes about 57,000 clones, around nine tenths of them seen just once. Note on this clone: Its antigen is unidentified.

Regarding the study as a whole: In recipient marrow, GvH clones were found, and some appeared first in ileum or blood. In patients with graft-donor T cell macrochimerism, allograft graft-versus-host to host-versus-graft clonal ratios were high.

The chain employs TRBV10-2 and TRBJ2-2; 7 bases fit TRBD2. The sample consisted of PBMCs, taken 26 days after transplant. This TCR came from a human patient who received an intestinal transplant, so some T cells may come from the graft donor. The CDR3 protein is CASSDGDYPGVDTGELFF. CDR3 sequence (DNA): TGCGCCAGCAGTGATGGGGACTACCCGGGGGTCGACACCGGGGAGCTGTTTTTT.